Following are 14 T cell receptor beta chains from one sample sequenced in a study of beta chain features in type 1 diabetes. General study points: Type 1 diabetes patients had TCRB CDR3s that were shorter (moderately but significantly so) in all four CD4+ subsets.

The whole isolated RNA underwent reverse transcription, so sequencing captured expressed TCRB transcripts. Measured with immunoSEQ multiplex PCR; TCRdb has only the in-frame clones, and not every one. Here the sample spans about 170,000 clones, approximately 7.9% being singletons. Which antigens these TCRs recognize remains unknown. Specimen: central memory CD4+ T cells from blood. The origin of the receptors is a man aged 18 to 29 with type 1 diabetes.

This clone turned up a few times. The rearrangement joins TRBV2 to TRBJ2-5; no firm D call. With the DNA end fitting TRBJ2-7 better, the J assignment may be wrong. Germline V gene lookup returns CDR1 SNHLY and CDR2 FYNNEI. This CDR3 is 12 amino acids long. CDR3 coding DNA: TGTGCCAGCAGGTCAGACTCCTACGAGCAGTACTTC. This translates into CASRSDSYEQYF.

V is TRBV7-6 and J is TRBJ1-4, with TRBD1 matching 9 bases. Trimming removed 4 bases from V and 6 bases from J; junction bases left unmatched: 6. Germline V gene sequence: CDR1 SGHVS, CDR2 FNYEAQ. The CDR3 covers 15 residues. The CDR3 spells CASSSGQGRDEKLFF. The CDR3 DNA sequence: TGTGCCAGCAGCTCCGGACAGGGGAGGGATGAAAAACTGTTTTTT.

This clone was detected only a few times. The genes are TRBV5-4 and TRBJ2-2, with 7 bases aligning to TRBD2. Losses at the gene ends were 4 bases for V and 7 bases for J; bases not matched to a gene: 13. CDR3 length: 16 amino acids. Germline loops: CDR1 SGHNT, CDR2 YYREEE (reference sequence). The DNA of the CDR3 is TGTGCCAGCAGCGCCGGGAGCGGGGCGTATGACGGGGAGCTGTTTTTT. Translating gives CASSAGSGAYDGELFF. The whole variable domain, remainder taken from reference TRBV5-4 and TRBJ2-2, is ETGVTQSPTHLIKTRGQQVTLRCSSQSGHNTVSWYQQALGQGPQFIFQYYREEENGRGNFPPRFSGLQFPNYSSELNVNALELDDSALYLCASSAGSGAYDGELFFGEGSRLTVL.

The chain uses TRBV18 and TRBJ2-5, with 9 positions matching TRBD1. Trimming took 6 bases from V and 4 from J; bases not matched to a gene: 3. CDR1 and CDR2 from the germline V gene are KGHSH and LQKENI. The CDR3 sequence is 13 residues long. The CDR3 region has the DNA TGTGCCAGCTCGCGGGGACAGGGAGAGACCCAGTACTTC. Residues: CASSRGQGETQYF.

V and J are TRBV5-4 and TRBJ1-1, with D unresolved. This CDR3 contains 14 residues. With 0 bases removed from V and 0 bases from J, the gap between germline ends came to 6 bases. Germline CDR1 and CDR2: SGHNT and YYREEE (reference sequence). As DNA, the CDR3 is TGTGCCAGCAGCTTGGGAGGAATGAACACTGAAGCTTTCTTT. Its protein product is CASSLGGMNTEAFF.

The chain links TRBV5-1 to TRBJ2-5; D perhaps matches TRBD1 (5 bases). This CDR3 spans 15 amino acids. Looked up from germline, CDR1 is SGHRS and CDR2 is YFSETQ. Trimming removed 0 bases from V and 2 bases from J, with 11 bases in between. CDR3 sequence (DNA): TGCGCCAGCAGCTTGGAAGGGGATGGGCAAGAGACCCAGTACTTC. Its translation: CASSLEGDGQETQYF.

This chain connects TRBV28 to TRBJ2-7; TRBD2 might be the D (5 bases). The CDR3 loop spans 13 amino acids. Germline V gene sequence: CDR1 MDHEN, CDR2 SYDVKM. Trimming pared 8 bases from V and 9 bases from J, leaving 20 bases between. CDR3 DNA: TGTGCCAGCGGTCGCGGTCCCACCGGAGGGCAGTACTTC. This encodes CASGRGPTGGQYF.

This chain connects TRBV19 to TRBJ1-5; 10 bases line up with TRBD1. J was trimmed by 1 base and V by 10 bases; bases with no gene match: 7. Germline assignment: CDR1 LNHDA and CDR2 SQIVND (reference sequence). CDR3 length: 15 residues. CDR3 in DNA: TGTGCCACCCTAGACAGGGGGCACAGCAATCAGCCCCAGCATTTT. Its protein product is CATLDRGHSNQPQHF. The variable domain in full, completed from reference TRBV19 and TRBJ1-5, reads DGGITQSPKYLFRKEGQNVTLSCEQNLNHDAMYWYRQDPGQGLRLIYYSQIVNDFQKGDIAEGYSVSREKKESFPLTVTSAQKNPTAFYLCATLDRGHSNQPQHFGDGTRLSIL.

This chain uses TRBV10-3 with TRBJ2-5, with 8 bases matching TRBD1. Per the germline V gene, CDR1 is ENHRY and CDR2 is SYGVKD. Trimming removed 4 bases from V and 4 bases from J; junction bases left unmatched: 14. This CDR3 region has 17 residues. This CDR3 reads CAISGTRGRGIGETQYF. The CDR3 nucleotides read TGTGCCATCAGTGGAACCAGGGGGCGAGGTATTGGAGAGACCCAGTACTTC.

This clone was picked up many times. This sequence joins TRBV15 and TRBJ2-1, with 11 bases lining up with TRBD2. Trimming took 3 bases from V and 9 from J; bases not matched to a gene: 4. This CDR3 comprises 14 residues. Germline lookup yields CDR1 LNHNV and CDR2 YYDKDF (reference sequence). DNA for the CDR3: TGTGCCACCAGCAGGACTAGCGGGGTGGTTGAGCAGTTCTTC. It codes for CATSRTSGVVEQFF.

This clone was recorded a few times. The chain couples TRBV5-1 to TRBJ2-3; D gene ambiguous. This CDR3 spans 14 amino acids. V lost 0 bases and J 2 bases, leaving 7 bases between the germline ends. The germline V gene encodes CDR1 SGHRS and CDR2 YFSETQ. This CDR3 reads CASSLGEATDTQYF. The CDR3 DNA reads TGCGCCAGCAGCTTGGGTGAGGCCACAGATACGCAGTATTTT. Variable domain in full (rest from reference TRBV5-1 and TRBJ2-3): KAGVTQTPRYLIKTRGQQVTLSCSPISGHRSVSWYQQTPGQGLQFLFEYFSETQRNKGNFPGRFSGRQFSNSRSEMNVSTLELGDSALYLCASSLGEATDTQYFGPGTRLTVL.

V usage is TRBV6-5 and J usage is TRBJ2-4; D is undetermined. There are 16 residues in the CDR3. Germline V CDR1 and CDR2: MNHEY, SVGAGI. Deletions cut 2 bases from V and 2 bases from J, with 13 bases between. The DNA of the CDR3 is TGTGCCAGCAGTTACCGGCCCCCTGGGCCCAAAAACATTCAGTACTTC. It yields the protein CASSYRPPGPKNIQYF.

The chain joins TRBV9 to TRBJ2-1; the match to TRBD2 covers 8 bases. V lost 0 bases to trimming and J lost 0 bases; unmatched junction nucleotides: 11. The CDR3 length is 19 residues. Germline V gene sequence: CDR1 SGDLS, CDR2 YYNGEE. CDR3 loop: CASSVDVSRGGGSYNEQFF. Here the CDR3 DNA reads TGTGCCAGCAGCGTAGACGTTTCTCGGGGGGGCGGCTCCTACAATGAGCAGTTCTTC.

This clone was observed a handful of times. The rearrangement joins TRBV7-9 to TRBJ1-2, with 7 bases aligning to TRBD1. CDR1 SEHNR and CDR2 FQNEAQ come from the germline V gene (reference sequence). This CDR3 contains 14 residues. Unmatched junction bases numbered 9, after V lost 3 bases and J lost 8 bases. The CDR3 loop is CASSFLDRPGGYTF. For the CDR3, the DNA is TGTGCCAGCAGCTTCCTGGACAGGCCGGGGGGCTACACCTTC.